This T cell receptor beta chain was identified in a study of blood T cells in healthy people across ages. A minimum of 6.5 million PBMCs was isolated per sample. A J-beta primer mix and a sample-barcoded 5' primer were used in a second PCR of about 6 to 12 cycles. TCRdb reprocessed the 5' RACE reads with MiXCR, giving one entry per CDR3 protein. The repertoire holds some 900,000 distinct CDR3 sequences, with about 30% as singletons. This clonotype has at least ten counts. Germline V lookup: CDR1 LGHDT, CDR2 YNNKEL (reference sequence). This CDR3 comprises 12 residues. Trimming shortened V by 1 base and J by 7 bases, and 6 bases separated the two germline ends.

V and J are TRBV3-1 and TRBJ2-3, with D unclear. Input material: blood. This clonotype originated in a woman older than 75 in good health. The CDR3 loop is CASSQGWYTQYF. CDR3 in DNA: TGTGCCAGCAGCCAAGGGTGGTATACGCAGTATTTT.